The clone carrying this T cell receptor (beta chain) has a handful of counts. Antigen specificity is unknown. Sequencing used immunoSEQ multiplex PCR; TCRdb keeps in-frame clones, though not all of them. The sample comprises 13,000 or so clones, just over 75% of which are singletons, and 4% rests with the top ten. Time point of the sample: week 47, end of study. Doses consisted of 300 ug of mutant IDH1 20-mer peptide each, paired with topical imiquimod. The CDR3 sequence is 15 residues long. The germline CDR1 and CDR2 sequences are MGHDK and SYGVNS. The ends were cut back, 3 bases at V and 0 bases at J, with 11 bases in the middle. This specimen belongs to a study of a mutant IDH1 vaccine in newly diagnosed glioma.

The sequence derives from a woman in her forties with glioma. This chain links TRBV25-1 with TRBJ1-1, with D perhaps TRBD1 (5 bases). The sequenced sample was PBMCs, obtained from a glioma patient whose treatment included an IDH1 peptide vaccine. This CDR3 reads CASSEGRVLNTEAFF. DNA of the CDR3: TGTGCCAGCAGTGAGGGCAGGGTATTGAACACTGAAGCTTTCTTT.